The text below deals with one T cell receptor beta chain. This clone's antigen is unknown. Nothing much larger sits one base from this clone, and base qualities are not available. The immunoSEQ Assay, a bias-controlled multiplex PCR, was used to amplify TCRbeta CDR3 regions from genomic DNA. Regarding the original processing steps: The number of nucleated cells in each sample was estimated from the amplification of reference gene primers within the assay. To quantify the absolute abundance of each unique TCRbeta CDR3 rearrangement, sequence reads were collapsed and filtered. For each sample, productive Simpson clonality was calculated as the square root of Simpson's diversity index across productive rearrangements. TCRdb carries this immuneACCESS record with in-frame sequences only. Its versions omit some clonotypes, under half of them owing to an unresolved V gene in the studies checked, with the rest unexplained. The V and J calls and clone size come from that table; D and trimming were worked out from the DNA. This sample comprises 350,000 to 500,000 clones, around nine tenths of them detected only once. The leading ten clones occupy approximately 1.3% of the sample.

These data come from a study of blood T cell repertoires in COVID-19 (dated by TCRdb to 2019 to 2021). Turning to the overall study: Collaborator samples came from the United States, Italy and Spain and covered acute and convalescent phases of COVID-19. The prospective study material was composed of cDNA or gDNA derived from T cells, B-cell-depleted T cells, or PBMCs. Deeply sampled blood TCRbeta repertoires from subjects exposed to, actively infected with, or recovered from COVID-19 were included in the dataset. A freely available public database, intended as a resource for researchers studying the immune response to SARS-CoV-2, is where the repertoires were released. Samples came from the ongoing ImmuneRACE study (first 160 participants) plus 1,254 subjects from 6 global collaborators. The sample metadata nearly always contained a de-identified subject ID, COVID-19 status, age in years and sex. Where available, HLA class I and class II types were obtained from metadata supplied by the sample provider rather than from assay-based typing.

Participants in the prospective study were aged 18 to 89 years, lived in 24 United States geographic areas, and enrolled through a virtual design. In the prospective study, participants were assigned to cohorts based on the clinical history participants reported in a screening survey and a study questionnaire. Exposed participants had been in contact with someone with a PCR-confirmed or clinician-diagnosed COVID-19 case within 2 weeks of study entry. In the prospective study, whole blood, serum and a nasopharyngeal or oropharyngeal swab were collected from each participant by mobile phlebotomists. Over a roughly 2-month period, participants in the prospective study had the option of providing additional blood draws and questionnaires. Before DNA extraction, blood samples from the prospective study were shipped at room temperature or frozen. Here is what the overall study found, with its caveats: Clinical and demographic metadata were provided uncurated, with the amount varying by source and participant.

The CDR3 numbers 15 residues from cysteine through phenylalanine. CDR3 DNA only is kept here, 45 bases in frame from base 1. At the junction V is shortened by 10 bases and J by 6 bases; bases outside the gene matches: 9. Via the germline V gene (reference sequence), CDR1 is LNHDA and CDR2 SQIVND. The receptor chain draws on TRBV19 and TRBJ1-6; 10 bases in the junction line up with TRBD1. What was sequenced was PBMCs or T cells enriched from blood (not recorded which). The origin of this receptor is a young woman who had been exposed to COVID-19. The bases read TGTGCCACCCGACAGGGGGCGCGGGTTAATTCACCCCTCCACTTT. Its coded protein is CATRQGARVNSPLHF.